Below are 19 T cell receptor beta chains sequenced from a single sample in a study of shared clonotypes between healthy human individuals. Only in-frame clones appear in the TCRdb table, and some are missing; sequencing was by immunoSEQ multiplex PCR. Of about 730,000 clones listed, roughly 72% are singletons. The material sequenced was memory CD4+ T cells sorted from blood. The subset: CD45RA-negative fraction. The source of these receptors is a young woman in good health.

The CDR3: CASSLGGSRTMYGYTF. CDR3 nucleotides: TGTGCCAGCAGCTTAGGGGGCAGTCGGACGATGTATGGCTACACCTTC. This chain links TRBV7-2 with TRBJ1-2; D is possibly TRBD1 (5 bases). Germline V CDR1 and CDR2: SGHTA, FQGNSA. V was clipped by 1 base and J by 5 bases, with 17 bases between them. This CDR3 has 16 amino acids.

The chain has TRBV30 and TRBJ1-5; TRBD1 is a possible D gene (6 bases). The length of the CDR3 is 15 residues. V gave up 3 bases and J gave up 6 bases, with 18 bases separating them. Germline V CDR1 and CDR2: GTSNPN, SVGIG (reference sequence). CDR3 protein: CAWSGGQGRGQPQHF. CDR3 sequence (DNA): TGTGCCTGGAGCGGGGGCCAGGGACGAGGTCAGCCCCAGCATTTT.

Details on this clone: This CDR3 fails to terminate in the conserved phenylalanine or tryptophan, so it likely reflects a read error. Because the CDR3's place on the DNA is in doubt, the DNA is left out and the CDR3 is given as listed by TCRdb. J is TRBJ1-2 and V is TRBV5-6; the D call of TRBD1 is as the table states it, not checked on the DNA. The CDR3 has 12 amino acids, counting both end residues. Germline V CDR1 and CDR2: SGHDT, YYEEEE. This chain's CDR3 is CASSWGQEARFV.

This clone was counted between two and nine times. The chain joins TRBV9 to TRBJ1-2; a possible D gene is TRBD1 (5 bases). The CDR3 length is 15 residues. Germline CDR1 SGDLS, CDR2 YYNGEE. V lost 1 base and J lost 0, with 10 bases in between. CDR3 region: CASSVTGGTNYGYTF. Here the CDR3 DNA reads TGTGCCAGCAGCGTAACAGGCGGAACTAACTATGGCTACACCTTC.

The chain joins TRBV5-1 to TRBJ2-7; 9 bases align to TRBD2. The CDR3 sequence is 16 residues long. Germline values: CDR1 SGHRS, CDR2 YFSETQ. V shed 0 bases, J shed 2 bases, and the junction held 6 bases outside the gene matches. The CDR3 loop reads CASSLAPLAGTYEQYF. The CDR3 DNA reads TGCGCCAGCAGCTTGGCACCACTAGCGGGCACCTACGAGCAGTACTTC.

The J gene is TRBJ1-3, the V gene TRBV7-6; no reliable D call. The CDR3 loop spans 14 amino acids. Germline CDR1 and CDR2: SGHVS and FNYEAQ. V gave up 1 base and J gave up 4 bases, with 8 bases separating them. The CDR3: CASSLGPRGNTIYF. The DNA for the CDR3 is TGTGCCAGCAGCTTAGGACCGAGGGGAAACACCATATATTTT.

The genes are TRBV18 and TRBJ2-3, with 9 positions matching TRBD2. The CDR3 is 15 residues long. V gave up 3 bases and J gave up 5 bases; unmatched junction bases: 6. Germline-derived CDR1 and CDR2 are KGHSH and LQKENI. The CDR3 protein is CASSPGGRAGDTQYF. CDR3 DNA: TGTGCCAGCTCACCGGGCGGGAGGGCCGGAGATACGCAGTATTTT.

The CDR3 bases are TGCGCCAGCAGCTTGGGGGAGCAGGCTAACTATGGCTACACCTTC. As protein: CASSLGEQANYGYTF. This sequence joins TRBV5-1 and TRBJ1-2; D uncertain. CDR3 length equals 15 residues. Trimming shortened V by 0 bases and J by 0 bases, and 9 bases separated the two germline ends. From germline, CDR1 is SGHRS and CDR2 YFSETQ.

The CDR3 loop is CASSQLGSSITKNIQYF. CDR3 bases: TGTGCCAGCAGCCAACTGGGCAGTAGTATAACCAAAAACATTCAGTACTTC. The genes are TRBV28 and TRBJ2-4; D is uncertain. V lost 6 bases to trimming and J lost 2 bases, with 20 bases between them. The germline V gene encodes CDR1 MDHEN and CDR2 SYDVKM. The CDR3 totals 17 residues.

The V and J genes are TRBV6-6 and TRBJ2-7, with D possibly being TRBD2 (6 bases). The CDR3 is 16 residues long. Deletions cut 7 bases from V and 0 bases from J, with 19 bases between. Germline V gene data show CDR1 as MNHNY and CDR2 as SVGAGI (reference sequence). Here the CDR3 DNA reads TGTGCCAGCAACGCCCCGCTGGGGGGTATCTCCTACGAGCAGTACTTC. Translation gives CASNAPLGGISYEQYF.

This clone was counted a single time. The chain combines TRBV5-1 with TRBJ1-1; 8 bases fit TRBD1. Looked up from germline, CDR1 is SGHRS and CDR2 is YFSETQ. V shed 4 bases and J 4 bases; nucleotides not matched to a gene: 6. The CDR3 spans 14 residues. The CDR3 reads CASSHGQGSTEAFF. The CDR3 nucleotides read TGCGCCAGCAGCCACGGACAGGGATCCACTGAAGCTTTCTTT.

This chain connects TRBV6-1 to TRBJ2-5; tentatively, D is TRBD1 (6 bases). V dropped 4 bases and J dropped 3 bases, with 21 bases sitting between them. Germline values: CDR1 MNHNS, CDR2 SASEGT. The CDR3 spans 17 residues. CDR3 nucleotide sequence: TGTGCCAGCAGTGCCGCACAGGGCCGGTCGGGTAAAGAGACCCAGTACTTC. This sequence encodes CASSAAQGRSGKETQYF.

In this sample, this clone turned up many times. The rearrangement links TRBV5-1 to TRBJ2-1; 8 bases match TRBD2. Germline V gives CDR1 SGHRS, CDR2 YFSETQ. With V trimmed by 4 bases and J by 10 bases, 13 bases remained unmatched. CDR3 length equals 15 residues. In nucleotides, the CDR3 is TGCGCCAGCAGCCCCACCCCCGCGGGAGGAGGCGAGCAGTTCTTC. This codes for CASSPTPAGGGEQFF.

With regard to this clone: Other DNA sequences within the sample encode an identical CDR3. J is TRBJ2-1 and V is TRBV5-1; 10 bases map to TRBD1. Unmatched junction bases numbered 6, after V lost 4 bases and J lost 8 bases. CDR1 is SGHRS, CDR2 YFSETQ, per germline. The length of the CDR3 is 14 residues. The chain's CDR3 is CASSRDRGRDEQFF. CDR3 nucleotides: TGCGCCAGCAGCCGGGACAGGGGTCGGGATGAGCAGTTCTTC.

The CDR3 loop reads CASSLAGFVVYEQYF. The CDR3 nucleotides read TGTGCCAGCAGTTTGGCAGGGTTCGTCGTCTACGAGCAGTACTTC. The V gene is TRBV28, the J gene TRBJ2-7; a possible D gene is TRBD1 (5 bases). The CDR3 loop spans 15 amino acids. Trimming stripped 3 bases from V and 3 bases from J, with 15 bases between. Germline lookup yields CDR1 MDHEN and CDR2 SYDVKM.

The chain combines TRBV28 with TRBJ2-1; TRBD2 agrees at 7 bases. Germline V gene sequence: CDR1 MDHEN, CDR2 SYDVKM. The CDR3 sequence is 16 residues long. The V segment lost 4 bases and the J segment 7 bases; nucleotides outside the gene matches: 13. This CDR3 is CASSSASGGSYNEQFF. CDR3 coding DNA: TGTGCCAGCAGTTCCGCGAGCGGCGGGAGTTATAATGAGCAGTTCTTC.

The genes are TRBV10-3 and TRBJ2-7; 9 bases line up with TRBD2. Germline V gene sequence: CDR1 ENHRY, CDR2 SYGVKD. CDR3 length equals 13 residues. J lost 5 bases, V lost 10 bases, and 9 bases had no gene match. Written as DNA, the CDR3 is TGTGCCAGCCAGGGACTAGCCAACCACGAGCAGTACTTC. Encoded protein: CASQGLANHEQYF.

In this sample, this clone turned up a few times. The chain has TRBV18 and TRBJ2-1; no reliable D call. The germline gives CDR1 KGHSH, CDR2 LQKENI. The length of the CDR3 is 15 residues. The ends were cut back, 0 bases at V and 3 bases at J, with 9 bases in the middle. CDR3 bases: TGTGCCAGCTCACCACCGGCGCAGCACTACAATGAGCAGTTCTTC. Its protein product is CASSPPAQHYNEQFF. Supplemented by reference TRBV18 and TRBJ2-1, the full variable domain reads NAGVMQNPRHLVRRRGQEARLRCSPMKGHSHVYWYRQLPEEGLKFMVYLQKENIIDESGMPKERFSAEFPKEGPSILRIQQVVRGDSAAYFCASSPPAQHYNEQFFGPGTRLTVL.

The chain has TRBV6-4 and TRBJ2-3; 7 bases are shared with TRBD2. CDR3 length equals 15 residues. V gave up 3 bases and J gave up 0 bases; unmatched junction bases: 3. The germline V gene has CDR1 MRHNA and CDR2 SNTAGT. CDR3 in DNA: TGTGCCAGCAGTGAGGGAGGGACTAGCACAGATACGCAGTATTTT. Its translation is CASSEGGTSTDTQYF.